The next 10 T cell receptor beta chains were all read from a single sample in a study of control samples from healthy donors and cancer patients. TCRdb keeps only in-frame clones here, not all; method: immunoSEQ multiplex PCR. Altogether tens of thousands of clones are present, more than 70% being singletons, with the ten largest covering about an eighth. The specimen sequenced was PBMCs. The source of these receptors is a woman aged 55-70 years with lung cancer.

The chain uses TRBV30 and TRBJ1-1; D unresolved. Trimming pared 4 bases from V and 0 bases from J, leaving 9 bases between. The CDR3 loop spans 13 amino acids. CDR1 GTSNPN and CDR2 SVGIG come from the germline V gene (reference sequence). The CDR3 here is CAWNGHLNTEAFF. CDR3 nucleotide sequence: TGTGCCTGGAATGGGCATTTGAACACTGAAGCTTTCTTT.

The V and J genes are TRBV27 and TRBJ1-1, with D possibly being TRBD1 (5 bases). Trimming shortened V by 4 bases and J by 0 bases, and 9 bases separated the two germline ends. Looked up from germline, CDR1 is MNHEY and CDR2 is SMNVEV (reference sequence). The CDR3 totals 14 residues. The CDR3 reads CASSWGPMNTEAFF. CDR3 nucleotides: TGTGCCAGCAGTTGGGGACCGATGAACACTGAAGCTTTCTTT.

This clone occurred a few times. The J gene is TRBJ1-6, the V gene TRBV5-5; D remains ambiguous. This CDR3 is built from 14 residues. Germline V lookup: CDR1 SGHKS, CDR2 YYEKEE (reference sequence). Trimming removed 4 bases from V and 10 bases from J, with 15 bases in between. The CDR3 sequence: CASSPRIPGSPLHF. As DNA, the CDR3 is TGTGCCAGCAGCCCCAGAATCCCAGGCTCACCCCTCCACTTT.

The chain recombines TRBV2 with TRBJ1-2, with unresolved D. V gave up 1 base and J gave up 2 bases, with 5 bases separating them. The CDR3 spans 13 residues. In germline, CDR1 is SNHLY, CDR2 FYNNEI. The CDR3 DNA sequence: TGTGCCAGCAGTGAAGGCCGGAACTATGGCTACACCTTC. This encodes CASSEGRNYGYTF.

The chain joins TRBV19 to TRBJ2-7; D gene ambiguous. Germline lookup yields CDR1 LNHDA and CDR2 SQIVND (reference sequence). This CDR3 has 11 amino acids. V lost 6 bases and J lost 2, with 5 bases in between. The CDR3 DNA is TGTGCCAGTAGGGATGCCTACGAGCAGTACTTC. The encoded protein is CASRDAYEQYF. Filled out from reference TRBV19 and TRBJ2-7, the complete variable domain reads DGGITQSPKYLFRKEGQNVTLSCEQNLNHDAMYWYRQDPGQGLRLIYYSQIVNDFQKGDIAEGYSVSREKKESFPLTVTSAQKNPTAFYLCASRDAYEQYFGPGTRLTVT.

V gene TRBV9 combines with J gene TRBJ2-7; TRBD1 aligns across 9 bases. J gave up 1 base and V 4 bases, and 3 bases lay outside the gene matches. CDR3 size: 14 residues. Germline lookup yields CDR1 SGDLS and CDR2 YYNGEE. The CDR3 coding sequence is TGTGCCAGCAGCTCCGGACAGGGGTCCTACGAGCAGTACTTC. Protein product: CASSSGQGSYEQYF.

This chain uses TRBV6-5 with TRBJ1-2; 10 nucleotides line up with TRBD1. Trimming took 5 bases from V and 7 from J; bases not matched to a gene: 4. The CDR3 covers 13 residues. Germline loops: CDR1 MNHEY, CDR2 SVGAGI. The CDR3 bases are TGTGCCAGCAGTCCGACAGGGGGCCTTGGCTACACCTTC. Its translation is CASSPTGGLGYTF.

CDR3 in DNA: TGTGCCAGCGGTCAGGAGATGAATCAGCCCCAGCATTTT. It codes for CASGQEMNQPQHF. This sequence joins TRBV6-5 and TRBJ1-5; D is ambiguous. CDR1 is MNHEY, CDR2 SVGAGI, per germline. The length of the CDR3 is 13 residues. Between the trimmed V and J ends, which lost 8 bases and 4 bases, there was a span of 12 bases.

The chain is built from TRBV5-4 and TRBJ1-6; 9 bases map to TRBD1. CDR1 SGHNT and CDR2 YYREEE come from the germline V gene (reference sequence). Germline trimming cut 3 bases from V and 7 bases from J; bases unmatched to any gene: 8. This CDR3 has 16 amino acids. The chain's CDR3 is CASSSDVGQGNSPLHF. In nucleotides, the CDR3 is TGTGCCAGCAGCTCAGACGTCGGACAGGGGAATTCACCCCTCCACTTT.

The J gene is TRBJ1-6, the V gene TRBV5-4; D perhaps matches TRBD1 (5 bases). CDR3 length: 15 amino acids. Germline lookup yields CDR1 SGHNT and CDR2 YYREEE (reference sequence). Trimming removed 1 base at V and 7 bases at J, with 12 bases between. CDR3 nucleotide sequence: TGTGCCAGCAGCTTGACTGCAGGGTGGAATTCACCCCTCCACTTT. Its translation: CASSLTAGWNSPLHF. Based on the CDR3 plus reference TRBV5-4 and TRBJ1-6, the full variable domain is ETGVTQSPTHLIKTRGQQVTLRCSSQSGHNTVSWYQQALGQGPQFIFQYYREEENGRGNFPPRFSGLQFPNYSSELNVNALELDDSALYLCASSLTAGWNSPLHFGNGTRLTVT.